Shown below are 2 T cell receptor beta chains from a single sample sequenced in a study of CD8 T cells in ankylosing spondylitis. TCRdb reprocessed the 5' RACE reads via MiXCR and lists one record per CDR3 protein. This table has about 240,000 distinct CDR3 sequences, about 11% appearing once. Material: blood, either unsorted or a sorted T cell fraction (not recorded which). These receptors were taken from a male donor with ankylosing spondylitis or in good health (not recorded which).

At least ten counts were recorded for this clonotype. This chain joins TRBV5-5 and TRBJ1-1; weak D call: TRBD1 (6 bases). The germline gives CDR1 SGHKS, CDR2 YYEKEE (reference sequence). Trimming left V 4 bases short and J 7 bases short, with 14 bases between. The CDR3 has 13 residues. The CDR3 sequence: CASSAPGHDEAFF. The CDR3 nucleotides are TGTGCCAGCAGCGCTCCGGGACACGATGAAGCTTTCTTT.

V gene TRBV7-8 combines with J gene TRBJ1-3; 8 nucleotides agree with TRBD1. CDR1 is SGHVS and CDR2 is FQNEAQ in the germline V gene. V shed 8 bases and J 4 bases; nucleotides not matched to a gene: 7. The CDR3 is 14 residues long. CDR3 residues: CASRRGLRGNTIYF. CDR3 bases: TGTGCCAGCCGCAGGGGGCTGAGGGGAAACACCATATATTTT.